This TCR beta chain originates from a study of blood T cell repertoires in COVID-19 (TCRdb year 2020). With respect to the entire study: Collaborator samples came from the United States, Italy and Spain and covered acute and convalescent phases of COVID-19. Deeply sampled blood TCRbeta repertoires from subjects exposed to, actively infected with, or recovered from COVID-19 were included in the dataset. The repertoires were made available in a free public database intended to serve as a resource for research on the immune response to SARS-CoV-2. HLA class I and class II types, where available, came from metadata supplied by the sample provider rather than from assay-based typing. The samples were drawn from the first 160 participants of the ongoing ImmuneRACE study and from 950 to 1,500 subjects provided by 6 global collaborators. The prospective study material was composed of cDNA or gDNA derived from T cells, B-cell-depleted T cells, or PBMCs. Nearly every sample came with metadata listing a de-identified subject ID, COVID-19 status, age in years and sex. General study outcomes and caveats: The quantity of clinical and demographic metadata differed by source and by participant and was supplied without curation.

The collaborating institutions used their own protocols to collect whole blood in K2EDTA tubes. Collaborator samples were shipped for TCRbeta analysis as frozen whole blood, isolated PBMCs, or DNA extracted from either sample type. As concerns this clone: The clone's antigen remains unknown. No base quality information exists; no much larger clone differs at one position.

From the germline V gene, CDR1 is SGHTA and CDR2 is FQGNSA. Here V drops 1 base and J drops 6 bases, and the junction holds 2 bases not matched to any gene. Spanning cysteine to phenylalanine, the CDR3 consists of 14 amino acids. Solely the CDR3 DNA is kept, with 42 bases framed from the first base. TCRbeta CDR3 regions were amplified from genomic DNA using the immunoSEQ Assay, a bias-controlled multiplex PCR. Under the source paper's analysis protocol: The number of nucleated cells in each sample was estimated by amplification of reference gene primers within the assay. To quantify the absolute abundance of each unique TCRbeta CDR3 rearrangement, sequence reads were collapsed and filtered. For each sample, productive Simpson clonality was calculated as the square root of Simpson's diversity index over productive rearrangements. The table comes from immuneACCESS by way of TCRdb, which keeps in-frame sequences with V and J called. Part of the clones is missing from these tables; in studies checked, under half for an unresolved V gene and the rest for unknown reasons. V, J and clone size reflect that table, while D and trimming were determined from the DNA. Across this sample there are about 100,000 clones, with roughly 92% seen only once. Of the sample, approximately 2% falls within the top ten clones.

The source is a man over 45 with active COVID-19. Sequenced material: peripheral blood. This sequence uses TRBV7-2 and TRBJ2-2; 7 nucleotides in the junction match TRBD1. CDR3 region: CASSLDRGPGELFF. The base sequence is TGTGCCAGCAGCTTAGACAGGGGTCCCGGGGAGCTGTTTTTT.